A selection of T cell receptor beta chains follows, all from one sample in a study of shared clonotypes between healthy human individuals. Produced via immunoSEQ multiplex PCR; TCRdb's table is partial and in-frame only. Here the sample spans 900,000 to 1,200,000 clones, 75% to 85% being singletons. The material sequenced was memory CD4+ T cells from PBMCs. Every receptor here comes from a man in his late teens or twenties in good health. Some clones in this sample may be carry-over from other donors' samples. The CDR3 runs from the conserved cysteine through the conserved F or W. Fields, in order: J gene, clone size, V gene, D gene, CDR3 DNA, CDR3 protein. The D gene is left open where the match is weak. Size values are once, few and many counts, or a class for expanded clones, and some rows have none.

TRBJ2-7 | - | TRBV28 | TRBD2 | TGTGCCAGCAGTGGGACTAGCGGGAGAGGCGAGCAGTACTTC | CASSGTSGRGEQYF
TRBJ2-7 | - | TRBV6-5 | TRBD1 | TGTGCCAGCAGTTACCAGACAGGGACCGGGTACGAGCAGTACTTC | CASSYQTGTGYEQYF
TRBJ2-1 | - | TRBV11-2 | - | TGTGCCAGCAGCCATAGGGAGACAGTAAACTACAATGAGCAGTTCTTC | CASSHRETVNYNEQFF
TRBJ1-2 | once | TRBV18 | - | TGTGCCAGCTCACCACCGGGGGGATCCTATGGCTACACCTTC | CASSPPGGSYGYTF
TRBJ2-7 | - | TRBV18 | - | TGTGCCAGCTCAGAGGGCTCCCTAGGGAACGAGCAGTACTTC | CASSEGSLGNEQYF
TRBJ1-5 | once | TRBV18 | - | TGTGCCAGCTCACCACCGGGGGGCGCAGGGCAGCCCCAGCATTTT | CASSPPGGAGQPQHF
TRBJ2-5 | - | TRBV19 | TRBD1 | TGTGCCAGTAGTGTTACTAGGGGACAGAGACAAGAGACCCAGTACTTC | CASSVTRGQRQETQYF
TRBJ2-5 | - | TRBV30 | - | TGTGCCTGGAGTGACGCAGGGGTCGAGACCCAGTACTTC | CAWSDAGVETQYF
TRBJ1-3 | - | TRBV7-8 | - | TGTGCCAGCAGCTTAGACAGACGCCCCGGGGGCACCATATATTTT | CASSLDRRPGGTIYF
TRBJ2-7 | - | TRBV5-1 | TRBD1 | TGCGCCAGCAGCCTCGGGACAGGGGCCTACGAGCAGTACTTC | CASSLGTGAYEQYF
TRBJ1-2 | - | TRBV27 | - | TGTGCCAGCAGCCTCGGGAGCGCAGGCTATGGCTACACCTTC | CASSLGSAGYGYTF
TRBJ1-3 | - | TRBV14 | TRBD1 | TGTGCCAGCAGCCAAGGTTATAGGGGACAGCGACGCTCTGGAAACACCATATATTTT | CASSQGYRGQRRSGNTIYF
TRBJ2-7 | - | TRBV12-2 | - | TGTGCAAGTCGCTTAGTGCGGAACGCCCTCTACGAGCAGTACTTC | CASRLVRNALYEQYF
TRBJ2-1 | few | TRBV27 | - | TGTGCCAGCAGTTTGGGCGGGCTAAGCTCCTACAATGAGCAGTTCTTC | CASSLGGLSSYNEQFF
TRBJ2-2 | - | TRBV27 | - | TGTGCCAGCAGTTTTCACAGGGAAGCCGGGGAGCTGTTTTTT | CASSFHREAGELFF
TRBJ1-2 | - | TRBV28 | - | TGTGCCAGCAGTTCCTCTTGGAGGGGCTATGGCTACACCTTC | CASSSSWRGYGYTF
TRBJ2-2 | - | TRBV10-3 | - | TGTGCCATCACTGTCGGGGAGTTCCGAGGGACCGGGGAGCTGTTTTTT | CAITVGEFRGTGELFF
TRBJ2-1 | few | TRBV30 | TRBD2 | TGTGCCTGGAGTGCGACTAGCGGGGCCTACAATGAGCAGTTCTTC | CAWSATSGAYNEQFF
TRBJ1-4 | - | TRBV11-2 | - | TGTGCCAGCAGCTCTGGGACGTTTTCGGCAACTAATGAAAAACTGTTTTTT | CASSSGTFSATNEKLFF
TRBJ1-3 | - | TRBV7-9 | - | TGTGCCAGCAGCTTAGAAACTGGAAACACCATATATTTT | CASSLETGNTIYF
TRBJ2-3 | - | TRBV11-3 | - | TGTGCCAGCAGCCACGGGGTACGTACGCAGTATTTT | CASSHGVRTQYF
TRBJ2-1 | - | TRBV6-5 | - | TGTGCCACTAGAGACTCGCCGTACAATGAGCAGTTCTTC | CATRDSPYNEQFF